The present T cell receptor (beta chain) was sequenced within a study of T cells in Graves' hyperthyroidism and ophthalmopathy. Broader study findings: Most thyroid clonotypes expanded above 0.001 appeared in blood too.

The V end was cut by 6 bases, the J end by 7 bases, with 15 bases between. The CDR3 has 14 amino acids. Amplification of TCR beta CDR3 regions was performed using RNA transcripts as template. First-round RT-PCR of the TCR CDR3 relied on the HTBI primer set. MiXCR was run by TCRdb on the multiplex PCR reads, yielding one entry per CDR3 protein. The data contain around 720,000 distinct CDR3 sequences, about 35% of them singletons. This clonotype has just a few counts. Its cognate antigen is unknown. Sequenced input: blood. The receptor was isolated from a woman in her thirties or forties with Graves' hyperthyroidism. The chain is built from TRBV12-3 or TRBV12-4 and TRBJ2-2, with TRBD1 as a possible D gene (5 bases). The CDR3 DNA sequence: TGTGCCAGCAGCGATAGACTTCAGGGCGGGGAGCTGTTTTTT. Its protein product is CASSDRLQGGELFF.